The clone carrying this T cell receptor (beta chain) has only a few counts. The antigen is not known. The record originates from a study of T cells in Graves' hyperthyroidism and ophthalmopathy. Trimming shortened V by 5 bases and J by 0 bases, and 20 bases separated the two germline ends. The CDR3 is made up of 18 amino acids. Germline V gene lookup returns CDR1 MNHNS and CDR2 SASEGT. Researchers took RNA transcripts and amplified the TCR beta CDR3 regions from them. During a first-round RT-PCR of the TCR CDR3, the HTBI primer set was used. TCRdb passed the multiplex PCR reads through MiXCR, listing each CDR3 protein once. The table records approximately 370,000 distinct CDR3 sequences, approximately 18% of them present only once. Points from the study as a whole: Most clonotypes expanded in the thyroid (above 0.001) were also present in blood.

The source material was blood. This receptor was taken from a woman in her 30s with Graves' hyperthyroidism that later progressed to Graves' ophthalmopathy. The chain combines TRBV6-1 with TRBJ1-5; D is uncertain. The CDR3 sequence is CASSQHLTETYSNQPQHF. CDR3 coding DNA: TGTGCCAGCAGTCAACACCTGACGGAAACTTATAGCAATCAGCCCCAGCATTTT.